A single TCR beta chain is shown here with its context. No antigen is known for it. No base quality information exists; no much larger clone differs at one position. The germline V gene (reference sequence) supplies CDR1 LNHDA and CDR2 SQIVND. V and J are truncated by 7 bases and 7 bases respectively, leaving an intervening sequence of 10 bases. The CDR3 runs 11 residues from the cysteine to the phenylalanine. Only the CDR3 portion is preserved as DNA: 33 bases, with reading frame beginning at the first base. The sample is drawn from a study of CD8 T cells in Susac syndrome (dated by TCRdb to the late 2010s). In the study overall: Whether CD8+ T cell activation and differentiation in Susac syndrome was antigen driven was tested using repertoire sequencing. The study compared CD8+ T cell repertoire clonality among about a dozen healthy donors, around 14 Susac syndrome patients and approximately 16 multiple sclerosis patients.

RNA was extracted using the RNeasy kit, and roughly 0.5 to 1 ug of the RNA was reverse transcribed with random hexamers. The immunoSEQ multiplex PCR assay, covering 54 Vbeta and 13 Jbeta segments, was used to amplify TCR beta CDR3 regions. PCR amplification bias was corrected by using a synthetic template baseline for primer optimization and computational correction. As for the original processing: Only productive sequences were kept, with reads annotated to V, D and J genes according to IMGT and analyzed in immunoSEQ Analyzer. To calculate clonality, Shannon entropy was normalized by log2 of the number of productive unique sequences and then subtracted from one. For each patient and control, public and private clones were evaluated within the 100 most prevalent clones. Clones were defined as Susac-specific when absent from the healthy and MS cohorts, from about 970 published viral clones and from other ImmuneACCESS disease sequences. The raw public data were reprocessed by TCRdb itself: fastp quality trimming at Q25, MiXCR clonotype calling, in-frame beta chains only. Duplicate CDR3 protein sequences are folded into a single record with the most common DNA and genes. Clone size and V and J calls follow TCRdb, not the original study. The sample profile shows more than 65,000 distinct CDR3 sequences; around 95% of them were found once. Clones ranked in the top ten supply 0.2% to 0.25% of the sample.

High-throughput TCR beta sequencing profiled peripheral blood CD8+ and CD4+ T cells from healthy donors, Susac syndrome patients and multiple sclerosis patients. The healthy donors served as controls matched for age and sex. CD8+ TEMRA cells were enriched by FACS, while bulk CD8+ and CD4+ T cells were purified by magnetic negative isolation. Blood was collected in EDTA tubes and processed within 24 hours, with PBMCs isolated through density gradient centrifugation. PBMCs intended for TCR sequencing were frozen in liquid nitrogen and were later thawed in a 37 degrees C water bath. The sorted or isolated CD4+, CD8+ and CD8+ TEMRA cells reached a purity of at least 90%. Results the study describes overall, beyond this receptor: The study acknowledged that relatively few individuals were included in the TCR sequencing and HLA analysis.

Here the chain combines TRBV19 and TRBJ1-2; the D gene cannot be named for sure. The receptor comes from a human donor in good health. The sequenced sample was CD8+ T cells from PBMCs. The nucleotides are TGTGCCAGTAAAGGGATCGGTGGCTACACCTTC. It codes for CASKGIGGYTF.